This T cell receptor (beta chain) was captured by sequencing in a study of naive and memory T cell subsets. Study observations and caveats: Naive repertoires, especially CD8, held a few larger clonotypes, possibly memory cells re-expressing CD45RA. In naive cells, over 85% of TCR sequences were seen only once.

Both TRBC1 and TRBC2 were covered by a beta constant-region primer of two equimolar oligonucleotides. Four rounds of PCR amplified the ligated cDNA using nested alpha and beta constant-region primers plus SP2. An oligonucleotide with the SP2 primer and a 12-nucleotide UMI was ligated to the cDNA 3' end. MiXCR, applied by TCRdb to the UMI-ligation and nested PCR reads, yields one record per CDR3 protein. The table lists about 150,000 distinct CDR3 sequences, 22% of them singletons, with 0.095% to 0.12% in the top ten. Concerning this clonotype: Antigen: not known.

Sequencing was done on a sample of naive CD4+ T cells from blood. This receptor was taken from a human donor in good health.

CDR3 coding DNA: TGCAGCACACAAGAGGCGGCCAACGTCCTGACTTTC. Protein: CSTQEAANVLTF. V gene TRBV29-1 combines with J gene TRBJ2-6, with D unresolved. The CDR3 consists of 12 residues. Germline assignment: CDR1 SQVTM and CDR2 ANQGSEA. Trimming pared 8 bases from V and 6 bases from J, leaving 11 bases between.